This entry concerns a single T cell receptor beta chain. This clonotype was counted at least ten times. There is no known antigen for this receptor. Base-call qualities are not available, and no considerably larger clone is one nucleotide away. Reading the germline V gene (reference sequence) gives CDR1 GTSNPN and CDR2 SVGIG. Between the V and J ends, shortened by 3 bases and 0 bases respectively, the junction contains 13 bases. There are 15 amino acids in the CDR3, from cysteine to phenylalanine inclusive. The sequence is cut down to CDR3 DNA, 45 bases in frame from base 1. A patient counted as having stable Graves' hyperthyroidism if no progression to ophthalmopathy occurred over 18 months of follow-up. Hyperthyroidism patients were newly diagnosed, had a disease duration of under 2 months, and were aged 18 to 65 years. Any patient with an uncontrolled infection, another autoimmune disease, pregnancy or lactation was excluded. Diagnoses were established on the basis of clinical symptoms, serum thyroxine and TRAb, thyroid ultrasound, and orbital computed tomography. Ficoll-Paque density gradient centrifugation was used to isolate PBMCs from approximately 10 ml of fresh peripheral blood. Trizol reagent was used to extract total RNA, and RNA quality was then checked on an Agilent 2100 Bioanalyzer.

The entry originates in a study of T cells in Graves' hyperthyroidism and ophthalmopathy (dated by TCRdb to the late 2010s). Regarding the research as a whole: Peripheral blood samples were taken at initial diagnosis, before any treatment was given. In several Graves' hyperthyroidism patients, the study also compared T-cell repertoires from thyroid tissue with T-cell repertoires from blood. To identify distinguishing TCR V-J signatures, a discovery cohort of 100 patients was used, comprising 43 with Graves' ophthalmopathy and 55 to 65 with stable Graves' hyperthyroidism. The paper describes TCR Vbeta CDR3 sequencing of 120 to 150 peripheral blood samples, made up of 43 ophthalmopathy patients, 70 to 75 hyperthyroidism patients and 17 progressor patients. For training and testing, the 100 or so patients in the discovery cohort were randomly divided in a 7:3 ratio. Once sampling was done, hyperthyroidism patients were given methimazole at a starting dose of 30 mg daily, whereas ophthalmopathy patients were given high-dose intravenous methylprednisolone. Whether ophthalmopathy could be predicted prospectively was tested in an independent validation cohort made up of about 20 hyperthyroidism patients plus 17 patients who later progressed to ophthalmopathy. Findings and caveats that apply to the study as a whole: Most expanded thyroid clonotypes (frequency above 0.001) were also found in blood, which suggests that blood repertoires may mirror thyroid immune responses. A 13 V-J signature model separated ophthalmopathy from stable hyperthyroidism, with roughly 88% sensitivity and 81.08% specificity in cross-validation and 80%/75% in testing. In validation, the model predicted progression to ophthalmopathy with 55% to 71% sensitivity and less than 80% specificity, a median of around 6.6 months before onset. Sample size was not statistically predetermined, and investigators were not blinded to group allocation.

The TCR beta CDR3 regions were amplified from RNA transcripts. The first round of RT-PCR for the TCR CDR3 was performed with the HTBI primer set and the Qiagen OneStep RT-PCR kit. A second multiplex PCR round built the libraries, followed by size selection and purification. Sequencing of the libraries was done on an Illumina HiSeq2000 using paired-end 100 bp reads. As for the original processing: SOAPnuke was used to process the raw data, with reads discarded if the reads contained adapters or uncalled bases, had a mean Phred below 15, or lacked an exact constant-primer or identifier match. High-quality paired reads were merged using COPE v1.2.5, and each unique nucleotide sequence was defined as a clonotype. MiTCR v1.1 was used to align clonotypes to the IMGT TRBV, TRBD and TRBJ reference segments. The analysis included only V-J combinations with a frequency above 0.0001, which together covered 99% to 99.2% of the repertoires. The TCS score was defined as F50 (clonal expansion) divided by E x V (chaos), with BLOSUM62-based TCRdist calculated between CDR3 peptides within each V-J. Welch's t-statistics and random forest reduced several hundred V-J features to roughly 13, which were used in a naive Bayes classifier (R e1071). TCRdb's own reprocessing of the public reads used fastp at Q25 and MiXCR and kept productive beta chains. Identical CDR3 proteins give one entry, which carries the most common genes and DNA. It is TCRdb's table, rather than the study itself, that gives the V and J calls and clone size. Within this sample are around 600,000 distinct CDR3 sequences, with around a sixth of them counted one time only. Of the sample, 6.5% to 8% falls within the top ten clones.

The sample consisted of blood. The chain is assembled from TRBV30 and TRBJ2-3; the D call could be TRBD1 or TRBD2, with each sharing 5 bases. The TCR was taken from a woman aged 25 to 45 with Graves' hyperthyroidism. The CDR3: CAWSQGTSSTDTQYF. In nucleotide form, the sequence is TGTGCCTGGAGCCAAGGGACGTCGAGCACAGATACGCAGTATTTT.